This T cell receptor beta chain was profiled in a study of cytomegalovirus exposure and HLA in healthy donors. Overall study findings and caveats: Among TCR beta chains of equal frequency, HLA-associated ones were more clonally expanded in a later analysis.

Each of the donors was a healthy bone marrow donor. This clone was seen only once. The antigen is unknown. CDR1 is SGHRS and CDR2 is YFSETQ in the germline V gene. V dropped 7 bases and J dropped 5; count of bases not matched to a gene: 10. The CDR3 has 15 residues. The study ran its PCR with 60 Vbeta and 13 Jbeta primers. Original analysis: A follow-up analysis tallied 65 million to 80 million unique TCR beta chains, roughly 11 million shared. Profiled with immunoSEQ multiplex PCR; TCRdb holds only in-frame clones, not every one. Clonal size and the V and J genes are those of that table, whereas D and trimming came from the DNA. The sample includes about 98,000 clones, roughly 80% seen only once; the top ten take approximately 16%.

This receptor was obtained from a man in his sixties in good health and CMV-seropositive. The source material was PBMCs. The rearrangement links TRBV5-1 to TRBJ2-5, with 11 positions matching TRBD1. CDR3 nucleotide sequence: TGCGCCAGCCGCCCCGAGGACAGGGGGCAGGAGACCCAGTACTTC. Encoded protein: CASRPEDRGQETQYF. Based on the CDR3 plus reference TRBV5-1 and TRBJ2-5, the full variable domain is KAGVTQTPRYLIKTRGQQVTLSCSPISGHRSVSWYQQTPGQGLQFLFEYFSETQRNKGNFPGRFSGRQFSNSRSEMNVSTLELGDSALYLCASRPEDRGQETQYFGPGTRLLVL.